This T cell receptor beta chain was captured by sequencing in a study of blood T cell repertoires in COVID-19. Study-wide context: Sites in the United States, Italy and Spain provided acute and convalescent COVID-19 samples. PBMCs, B-cell-depleted T cells, or T cells were the source of the cDNA or gDNA that made up the material.

The data were produced by immunoSEQ multiplex PCR, yet TCRdb's version contains in-frame clones alone and is incomplete. The table shows approximately 170,000 clones, with roughly 80% occurring only once. Germline V gene sequence: CDR1 LGHDT, CDR2 YNNKEL (reference sequence). The CDR3 is made up of 17 amino acids. The ends lost 0 bases at V and 2 bases at J; junction bases unmatched: 8. The receptor comes from a human donor with acute or convalescent COVID-19. The donor label of this sample is uncertain. Sequenced input: peripheral blood. The chain couples TRBV3-1 (or the pseudogene TRBV3-2) to TRBJ2-7; 9 bases match TRBD1. CDR3 region: CASSQEGWGTGTYEQYF. The CDR3 nucleotides read TGTGCCAGCAGCCAAGAAGGTTGGGGGACAGGGACCTACGAGCAGTACTTC.